One sample yielded the 17 T cell receptor beta chains listed below, sequenced in a study of blood T cell repertoires in COVID-19. The data were produced by immunoSEQ multiplex PCR, yet TCRdb's version contains in-frame clones alone and is incomplete. The sample lists around 30,000 clones, roughly 84% seen once, with 13% in the top ten. Sequencing used peripheral blood. The source of these receptors is a human donor in a cohort sampled during active COVID-19.

The chain employs TRBV15 and TRBJ1-2; 9 bases align to TRBD1. Germline loops: CDR1 LNHNV, CDR2 YYDKDF (reference sequence). The CDR3 loop spans 15 amino acids. The junction had 8 bases not matched to a gene; V was cut back by 1 base and J by 8 bases. The CDR3 sequence is CATSRAQGQGNGYTF. CDR3 bases: TGTGCCACCAGCAGAGCCCAGGGACAGGGAAACGGCTACACCTTC.

The rearrangement links TRBV11-1 to TRBJ2-5, with 7 bases aligning to TRBD2. V shed 3 bases and J 1 base; nucleotides not matched to a gene: 2. The CDR3 consists of 14 residues. Germline V gene lookup returns CDR1 SGHAT and CDR2 FQDESV (reference sequence). CDR3: CASSLPGGQETQYF. CDR3 bases: TGTGCCAGCAGCTTGCCGGGGGGCCAAGAGACCCAGTACTTC.

The chain has TRBV5-4 and TRBJ2-1; 12 nucleotides align to TRBD2. The CDR3 loop spans 17 amino acids. Germline trimming cut 5 bases from V and 0 bases from J; bases unmatched to any gene: 6. Germline CDR1 SGHNT, CDR2 YYREEE (reference sequence). As DNA, the CDR3 is TGTGCCAGCAGTTACGGACTAGCGGGGAGCTCCTACAATGAGCAGTTCTTC. This codes for CASSYGLAGSSYNEQFF. Full variable domain (outside the CDR3, taken from reference TRBV5-4 and TRBJ2-1): ETGVTQSPTHLIKTRGQQVTLRCSSQSGHNTVSWYQQALGQGPQFIFQYYREEENGRGNFPPRFSGLQFPNYSSELNVNALELDDSALYLCASSYGLAGSSYNEQFFGPGTRLTVL.

The chain joins TRBV18 to TRBJ1-5; TRBD1 agrees at 7 bases. This CDR3 is 14 amino acids long. The V gene end was trimmed by 5 bases and the J gene end by 1 base; junction bases not matched to a gene: 2. Germline CDR1 reads KGHSH; CDR2 reads LQKENI. CDR3 DNA sequence: TGTGCCAGCTCAGGGACAGACAGCAATCAGCCCCAGCATTTT. Its translation: CASSGTDSNQPQHF.

The CDR3 DNA is TGTGCCAGCAGTTTGACGGGGAGCAATCAGCCCCAGCATTTT. Translation gives CASSLTGSNQPQHF. The rearrangement joins TRBV27 to TRBJ1-5; D remains unclear. Germline values: CDR1 MNHEY, CDR2 SMNVEV (reference sequence). CDR3 length: 14 amino acids. V lost 3 bases to trimming and J lost 1 base, with 7 bases between them.

This sequence joins TRBV18 and TRBJ1-1; no definite D call. This CDR3 comprises 14 residues. The germline CDR1 and CDR2 sequences are KGHSH and LQKENI. V was pared by 10 bases and J by 8 bases, with 23 bases between. The CDR3 reads CATTRGPAREEAFF. CDR3 DNA: TGTGCCACCACTAGAGGGCCGGCGAGGGAAGAAGCTTTCTTT.

The V and J genes are TRBV6-5 and TRBJ1-1; D is unclear. Trimming left V 0 bases short and J 1 base short, with 9 bases between. Germline lookup yields CDR1 MNHEY and CDR2 SVGAGI. The CDR3 runs to 15 residues. CDR3 coding DNA: TGTGCCAGCAGTTACTCTAGGAGGACGAACACTGAAGCTTTCTTT. Its translation is CASSYSRRTNTEAFF.

The chain is built from TRBV11-2 and TRBJ2-5, with 10 bases fitting TRBD2. This CDR3 has 13 residues. The V gene end was trimmed by 7 bases and the J gene end by 7 bases; junction bases not matched to a gene: 6. Per the germline V gene, CDR1 is SGHAT and CDR2 is FQNNGV. Written as DNA, the CDR3 is TGTGCCAGCAATCCCAGGACTAGCGGGACCCAGTACTTC. Translated: CASNPRTSGTQYF.

This chain links TRBV7-9 with TRBJ1-1; 11 nucleotides match TRBD1. The V segment lost 8 bases and the J segment 3 bases; nucleotides outside the gene matches: 5. Germline V gene sequence: CDR1 SEHNR, CDR2 FQNEAQ (reference sequence). The CDR3 is made up of 14 amino acids. The CDR3, as DNA: TGTGCCAGCTTACGGACAGGGGGCTACACTGAAGCTTTCTTT. Amino acid sequence: CASLRTGGYTEAFF.

This clone has just a few counts. The gene calls are TRBV6-5 and TRBJ2-2; no clear D gene. The germline V gene encodes CDR1 MNHEY and CDR2 SVGAGI. The V end was cut by 0 bases, the J end by 1 base, with 6 bases between. This CDR3 is 15 amino acids long. CDR3 protein: CASSYSRGNTGELFF. The DNA for the CDR3 is TGTGCCAGCAGTTACTCGAGAGGGAACACCGGGGAGCTGTTTTTT.

The gene calls are TRBV7-2 and TRBJ2-3, with 7 bases aligning to TRBD1. CDR3 length equals 14 residues. From germline, CDR1 is SGHTA and CDR2 FQGNSA. V lost 5 bases and J lost 1; bases outside the gene matches: 3. The CDR3 coding sequence is TGTGCCAGCAGCCTCGACAGGGGCACAGATACGCAGTATTTT. It codes for CASSLDRGTDTQYF.

The V and J genes are TRBV6-5 and TRBJ2-7, with 8 positions matching TRBD1. J gave up 5 bases and V 6 bases, and 6 bases lay outside the gene matches. The CDR3 length is 13 residues. Germline V lookup: CDR1 MNHEY, CDR2 SVGAGI. The CDR3 DNA sequence: TGTGCCAGCAGGTGGACAGGGATTGACGAGCAGTACTTC. Translating gives CASRWTGIDEQYF.

CDR3 sequence (DNA): TGTGCCAGCAGTCGACCGGGACACGCGAACACCGGGGAGCTGTTTTTT. Amino acids: CASSRPGHANTGELFF. The V call is TRBV6-6, the J call TRBJ2-2, with D perhaps TRBD1 (6 bases). Trimming pared 5 bases from V and 0 bases from J, leaving 13 bases between. The CDR3 loop spans 16 amino acids. Germline assignment: CDR1 MNHNY and CDR2 SVGAGI (reference sequence).

This chain joins TRBV9 and TRBJ1-2; unclear D gene. This CDR3 region has 15 residues. V was cut by 0 bases and J by 0 bases, with 9 bases left in between. Germline-derived CDR1 and CDR2 are SGDLS and YYNGEE. In DNA form, the CDR3 reads TGTGCCAGCAGCGTAGGTACGGGAGCTAACTATGGCTACACCTTC. It translates to CASSVGTGANYGYTF.

The sample holds one count of this clone. The chain employs TRBV3-1 (or the pseudogene TRBV3-2) and TRBJ2-1; 10 positions agree with TRBD2. V shed 1 base, J shed 7 bases, and the junction held 10 bases outside the gene matches. The CDR3 sequence is 17 residues long. Germline loops: CDR1 LGHDT, CDR2 YNNKEL (reference sequence). The CDR3, as DNA: TGTGCCAGCAGCCAAGGCCTGCCGGCTAGCGGGGGAAATGAGCAGTTCTTC. Translated, it gives CASSQGLPASGGNEQFF.

This chain connects TRBV7-2 to TRBJ2-6; D unclear. V was trimmed by 5 bases and J by 2 bases, leaving 10 bases between them. CDR1 and CDR2 from the germline V gene are SGHTA and FQGNSA. The CDR3 extends over 15 amino acids. CDR3 coding DNA: TGTGCCAGCAGCCTGTACAACGCTGGGGCCAACGTCCTGACTTTC. Amino acids: CASSLYNAGANVLTF.

This clone was counted between two and nine times. The V call is TRBV19, the J call TRBJ1-5; 9 nucleotides line up with TRBD1. The CDR3 has 14 residues. V gave up 8 bases and J gave up 4 bases; unmatched junction bases: 6. Germline-derived CDR1 and CDR2 are LNHDA and SQIVND (reference sequence). The CDR3 bases are TGTGCCAGTGGGGGACAGGGAGGGAATCAGCCCCAGCATTTT. Amino acids: CASGGQGGNQPQHF.